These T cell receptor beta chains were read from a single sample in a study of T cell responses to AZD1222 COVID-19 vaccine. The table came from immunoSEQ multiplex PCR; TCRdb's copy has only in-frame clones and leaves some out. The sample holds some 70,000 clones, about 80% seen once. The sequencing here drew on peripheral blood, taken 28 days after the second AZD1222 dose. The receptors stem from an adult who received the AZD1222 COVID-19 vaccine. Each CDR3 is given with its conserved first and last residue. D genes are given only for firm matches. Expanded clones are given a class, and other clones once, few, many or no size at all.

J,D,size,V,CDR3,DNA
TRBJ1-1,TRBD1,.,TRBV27,CASSLQQGMTINTEAFF,TGTGCCAGCAGTTTACAACAGGGGATGACTATTAACACTGAAGCTTTCTTT
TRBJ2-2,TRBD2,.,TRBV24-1,CATSDPRTSGGITGELFF,TGTGCCACCAGTGATCCTCGGACTAGCGGGGGAATCACCGGGGAGCTGTTTTTT
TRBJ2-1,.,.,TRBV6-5,CANSELENNEQFF,TGTGCCAACTCTGAACTGGAAAACAATGAGCAGTTCTTC
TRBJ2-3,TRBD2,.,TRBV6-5,CASLLLAGGPDTQYF,TGTGCCAGCCTTCTTCTAGCGGGGGGGCCAGATACGCAGTATTTT
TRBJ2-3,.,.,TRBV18,CASSPTGRDTQYF,TGTGCCAGCTCACCAACGGGGCGAGATACGCAGTATTTT
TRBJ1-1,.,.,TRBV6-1,CASSEILNTEAFF,TGTGCCAGCAGTGAAATACTGAACACTGAAGCTTTCTTT
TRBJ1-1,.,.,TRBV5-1,CASSLGGLRNTEAFF,TGCGCCAGCAGCTTGGGAGGACTCAGGAACACTGAAGCTTTCTTT
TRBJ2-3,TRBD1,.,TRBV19,CASSPSGGVADTQYF,TGTGCCAGTAGCCCCTCAGGGGGAGTCGCAGATACGCAGTATTTT
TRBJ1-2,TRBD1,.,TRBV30,CAWKRDSANYGYTF,TGTGCCTGGAAGAGGGACAGTGCTAACTATGGCTACACCTTC
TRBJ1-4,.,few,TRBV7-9,CASSFLGDIEKLFF,TGTGCCAGCAGCTTTCTCGGCGATATTGAAAAACTGTTTTTT
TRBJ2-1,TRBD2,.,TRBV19,CASLEDGGAWNEQFF,TGTGCCAGTCTGGAGGACGGGGGGGCGTGGAATGAGCAGTTCTTC
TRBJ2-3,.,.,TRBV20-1,CSAYTDTQYF,TGCAGTGCTTACACAGATACGCAGTATTTT
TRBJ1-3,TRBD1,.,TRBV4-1,CASRPGQSSGNTIYF,TGCGCCAGCAGACCGGGACAGAGCTCTGGAAACACCATATATTTT
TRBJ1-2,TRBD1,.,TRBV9,CASSLGQGAQIRGYTF,TGTGCCAGCAGCTTGGGACAGGGGGCGCAGATACGCGGCTACACCTTC
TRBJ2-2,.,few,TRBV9,CASSVGGAGGELFF,TGTGCCAGCAGCGTAGGTGGGGCAGGCGGGGAGCTGTTTTTT
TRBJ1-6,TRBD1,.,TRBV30,CAWTQGVNSPLHF,TGTGCCTGGACCCAGGGGGTCAATTCACCCCTCCACTTT
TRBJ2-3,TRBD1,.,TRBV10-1,CASSRNRGPTRDTQYF,TGCGCCAGCAGCAGAAACAGGGGGCCTACGAGAGATACGCAGTATTTT
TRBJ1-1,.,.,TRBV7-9,CASSLARVDTEAFF,TGTGCCAGCAGCTTAGCCAGGGTTGACACTGAAGCTTTCTTT
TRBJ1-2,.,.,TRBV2,CASEEEVDYGYTF,TGTGCCAGCGAGGAGGAGGTAGACTATGGCTACACCTTC
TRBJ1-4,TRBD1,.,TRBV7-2,CASSKKVTGGAANEKLFF,TGTGCCAGCAGCAAAAAAGTGACAGGGGGCGCGGCTAATGAAAAACTGTTTTTT
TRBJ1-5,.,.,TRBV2,CAIAGVNSNQPQHF,TGTGCCATTGCGGGGGTGAATAGCAATCAGCCCCAGCATTTT
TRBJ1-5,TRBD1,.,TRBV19,CASKDRGNQPQHF,TGTGCCAGTAAGGACAGGGGCAATCAGCCCCAGCATTTT
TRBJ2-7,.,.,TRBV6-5,CASFRTPESYEQYF,TGTGCCAGCTTTAGGACTCCCGAATCCTACGAGCAGTACTTC
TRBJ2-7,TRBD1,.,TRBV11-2,CASSLTDRGHEQYF,TGTGCCAGCAGCCTCACGGACAGGGGGCACGAGCAGTACTTC
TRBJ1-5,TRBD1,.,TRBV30,CAWQTGTSNQPQHF,TGTGCCTGGCAGACAGGGACTAGCAATCAGCCCCAGCATTTT
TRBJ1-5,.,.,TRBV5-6,CASSLGRNQPQHF,TGTGCCAGCAGCTTGGGCAGGAATCAGCCCCAGCATTTT
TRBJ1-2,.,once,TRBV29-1,CSGEGYTF,TGCAGCGGGGAGGGCTACACCTTC